This T cell receptor (beta chain) derives from a study of blood T cell repertoires in COVID-19. Study details: The United States, Italy and Spain supplied acute and convalescent COVID-19 samples. Sources were T cells, B-cell-depleted T cells, or PBMCs; the material itself was cDNA or gDNA.

Germline V CDR1 and CDR2: SGHNT, YENEEA. CDR3 size: 13 residues. With 6 bases removed from V and 0 bases from J, the gap between germline ends came to 7 bases. Under the authors' procedure: Reference gene primer amplification gave estimated nucleated cell counts. TCRdb keeps only in-frame clones here, not all; method: immunoSEQ multiplex PCR. That table gives V, J and clone size, and the DNA gave D and trimming. Here the sample spans 140,000 to 150,000 clones, around 81% being singletons. Sample: peripheral blood. This receptor was taken from a human donor with acute or convalescent COVID-19. The donor label of this sample is uncertain. This rearrangement joins TRBV11-3 to TRBJ2-3; D unclear. CDR3 sequence (DNA): TGTGCCAGCAGTTTCGGTAGCACAGATACGCAGTATTTT. It is translated as CASSFGSTDTQYF.